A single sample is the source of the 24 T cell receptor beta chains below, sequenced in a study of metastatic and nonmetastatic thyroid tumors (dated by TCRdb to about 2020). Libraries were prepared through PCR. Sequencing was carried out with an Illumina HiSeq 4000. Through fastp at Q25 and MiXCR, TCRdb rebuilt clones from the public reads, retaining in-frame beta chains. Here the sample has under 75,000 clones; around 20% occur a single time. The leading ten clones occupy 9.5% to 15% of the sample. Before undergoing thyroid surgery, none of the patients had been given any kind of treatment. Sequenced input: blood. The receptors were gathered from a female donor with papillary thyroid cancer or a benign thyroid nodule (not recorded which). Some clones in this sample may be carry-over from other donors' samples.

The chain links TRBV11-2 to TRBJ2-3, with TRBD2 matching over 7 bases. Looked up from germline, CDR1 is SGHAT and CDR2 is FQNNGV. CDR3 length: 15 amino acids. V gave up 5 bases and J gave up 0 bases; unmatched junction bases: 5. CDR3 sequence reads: CASSPAAGSTDTQYF. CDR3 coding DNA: TGTGCCAGCAGCCCCGCAGCGGGGAGCACAGATACGCAGTATTTT. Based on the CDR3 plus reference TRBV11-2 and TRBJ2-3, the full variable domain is EAGVAQSPRYKIIEKRQSVAFWCNPISGHATLYWYQQILGQGPKLLIQFQNNGVVDDSQLPKDRFSAERLKGVDSTLKIQPAKLEDSAVYLCASSPAAGSTDTQYFGPGTRLTVL.

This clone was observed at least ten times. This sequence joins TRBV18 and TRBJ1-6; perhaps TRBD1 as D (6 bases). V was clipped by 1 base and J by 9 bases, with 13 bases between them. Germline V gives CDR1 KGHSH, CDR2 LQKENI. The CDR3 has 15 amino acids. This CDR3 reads CASSPQGDSSSPLHF. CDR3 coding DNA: TGTGCCAGCTCACCACAGGGGGACTCCAGTTCACCCCTCCACTTT.

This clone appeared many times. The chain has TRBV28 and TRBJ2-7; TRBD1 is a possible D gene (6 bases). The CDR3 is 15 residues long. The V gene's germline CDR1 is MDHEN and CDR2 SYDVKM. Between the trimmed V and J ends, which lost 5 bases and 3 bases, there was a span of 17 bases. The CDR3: CASSESGQGHYEQYF. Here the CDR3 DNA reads TGTGCCAGCAGTGAGTCCGGCCAGGGGCACTACGAGCAGTACTTC.

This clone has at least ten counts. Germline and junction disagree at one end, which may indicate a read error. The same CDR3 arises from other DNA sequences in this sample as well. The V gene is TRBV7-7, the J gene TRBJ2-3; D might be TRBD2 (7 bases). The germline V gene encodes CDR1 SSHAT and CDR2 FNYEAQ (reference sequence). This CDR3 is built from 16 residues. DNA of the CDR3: TGTGCTAGCAGCCCCGGGGGGCTAGCGCACACAGATACGCAGTATTTT. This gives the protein CASSPGGLAHTDTQYF.

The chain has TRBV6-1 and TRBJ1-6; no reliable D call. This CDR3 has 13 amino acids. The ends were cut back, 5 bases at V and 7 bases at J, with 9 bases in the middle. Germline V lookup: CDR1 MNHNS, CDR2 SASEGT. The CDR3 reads CASSLDSNSPLHF. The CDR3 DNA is TGTGCCAGCAGTTTAGACTCCAATTCACCCCTCCACTTT.

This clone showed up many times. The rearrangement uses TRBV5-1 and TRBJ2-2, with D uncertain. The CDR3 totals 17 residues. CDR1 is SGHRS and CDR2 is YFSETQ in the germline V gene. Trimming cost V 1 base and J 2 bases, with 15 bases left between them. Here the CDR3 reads CASSLSSYNDNTGELFF. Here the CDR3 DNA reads TGCGCCAGCAGCTTGTCATCCTACAACGATAACACCGGGGAGCTGTTTTTT.

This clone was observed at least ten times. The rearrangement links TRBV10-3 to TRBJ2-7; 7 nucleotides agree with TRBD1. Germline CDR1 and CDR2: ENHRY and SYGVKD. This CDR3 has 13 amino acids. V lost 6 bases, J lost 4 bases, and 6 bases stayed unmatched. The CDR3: CAIRDRVGYEQYF. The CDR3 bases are TGTGCCATCAGAGACAGGGTTGGGTACGAGCAGTACTTC.

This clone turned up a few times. The CDR3 DNA sequence: TGTGCCAGCAGGACAGGGGTCAGCTATGGCTACACCTTC. Translating gives CASRTGVSYGYTF. The rearrangement links TRBV6-2 or TRBV6-3 to TRBJ1-2; TRBD1 matches 8 bases. Germline assignment: CDR1 MNHEY and CDR2 SVGEGT. The length of the CDR3 is 13 residues. After removal of 6 bases from V and 4 bases from J, the junction contained 4 bases not matched to a gene.

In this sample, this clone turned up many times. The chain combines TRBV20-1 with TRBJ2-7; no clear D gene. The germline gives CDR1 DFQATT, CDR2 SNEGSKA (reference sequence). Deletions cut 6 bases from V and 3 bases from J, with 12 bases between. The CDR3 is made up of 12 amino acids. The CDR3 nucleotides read TGCAGTGCCCCCGGACCCTTCTACGAGCAGTACTTC. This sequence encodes CSAPGPFYEQYF.

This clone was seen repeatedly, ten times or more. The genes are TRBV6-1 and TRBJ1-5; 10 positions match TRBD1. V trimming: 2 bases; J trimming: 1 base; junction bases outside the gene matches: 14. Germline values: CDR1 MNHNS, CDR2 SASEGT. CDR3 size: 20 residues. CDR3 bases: TGTGCCAGCAGTGAATTTTCGGGACAGGGGTTTTTACGGAGCAATCAGCCCCAGCATTTT. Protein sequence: CASSEFSGQGFLRSNQPQHF.

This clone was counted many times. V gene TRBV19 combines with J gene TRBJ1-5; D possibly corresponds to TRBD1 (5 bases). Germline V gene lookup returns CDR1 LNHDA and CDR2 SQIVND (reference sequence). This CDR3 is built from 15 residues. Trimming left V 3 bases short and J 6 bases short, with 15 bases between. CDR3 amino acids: CASSIGGTGGQPQHF. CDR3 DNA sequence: TGTGCCAGTAGTATCGGGGGAACAGGCGGTCAGCCCCAGCATTTT.

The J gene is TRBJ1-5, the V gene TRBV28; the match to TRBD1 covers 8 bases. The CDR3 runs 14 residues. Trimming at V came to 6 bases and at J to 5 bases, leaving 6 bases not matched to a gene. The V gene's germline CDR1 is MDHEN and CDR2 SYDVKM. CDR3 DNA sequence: TGTGCCAGCAGCCCGGACAGGGCGGATCAGCCCCAGCATTTT. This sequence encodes CASSPDRADQPQHF. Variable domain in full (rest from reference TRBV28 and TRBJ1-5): DVKVTQSSRYLVKRTGEKVFLECVQDMDHENMFWYRQDPGLGLRLIYFSYDVKMKEKGDIPEGYSVSREKKERFSLILESASTNQTSMYLCASSPDRADQPQHFGDGTRLSIL.

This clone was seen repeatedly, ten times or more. The CDR3 DNA reads as TGCGCCAGCAGCGTGACTAGCGGCTCCTACAATGAGCAGTTCTTC. This sequence encodes CASSVTSGSYNEQFF. The gene calls are TRBV5-1 and TRBJ2-1, with 9 bases identical to TRBD2. V shed 4 bases, J shed 0 bases, and the junction held 2 bases outside the gene matches. The CDR3 loop spans 15 amino acids. The germline CDR1 and CDR2 sequences are SGHRS and YFSETQ.

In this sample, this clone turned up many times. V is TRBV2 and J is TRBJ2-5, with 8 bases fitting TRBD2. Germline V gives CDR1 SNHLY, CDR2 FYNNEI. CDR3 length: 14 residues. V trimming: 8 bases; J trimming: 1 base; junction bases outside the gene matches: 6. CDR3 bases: TGTGCCAGCGGGGGTAGCGGGGCCCAAGAGACCCAGTACTTC. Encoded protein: CASGGSGAQETQYF. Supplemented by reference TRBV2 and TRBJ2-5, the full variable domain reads EPEVTQTPSHQVTQMGQEVILRCVPISNHLYFYWYRQILGQKVEFLVSFYNNEISEKSEIFDDQFSVERPDGSNFTLKIRSTKLEDSAMYFCASGGSGAQETQYFGPGTRLLVL.

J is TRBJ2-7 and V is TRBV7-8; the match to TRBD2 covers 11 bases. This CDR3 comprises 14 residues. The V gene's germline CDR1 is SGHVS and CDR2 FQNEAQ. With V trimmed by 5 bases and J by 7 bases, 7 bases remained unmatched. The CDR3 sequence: CASSTGTSGNEQYF. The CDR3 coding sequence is TGTGCCAGCAGCACCGGGACTAGCGGAAATGAGCAGTACTTC. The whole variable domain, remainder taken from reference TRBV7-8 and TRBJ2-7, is GAGVSQSPRYKVAKRGQDVALRCDPISGHVSLFWYQQALGQGPEFLTYFQNEAQLDKSGLPSDRFFAERPEGSVSTLKIQRTQQEDSAVYLCASSTGTSGNEQYFGPGTRLTVT.

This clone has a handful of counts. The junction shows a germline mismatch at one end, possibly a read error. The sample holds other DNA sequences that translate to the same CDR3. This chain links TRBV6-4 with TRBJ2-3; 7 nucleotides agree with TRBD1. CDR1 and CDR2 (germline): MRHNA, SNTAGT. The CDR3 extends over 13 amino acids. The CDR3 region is CASSESGTDTQYF. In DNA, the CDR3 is TGTGCCAGCAGTGAGTCCGGGACAGATACTCAGTATTTT.

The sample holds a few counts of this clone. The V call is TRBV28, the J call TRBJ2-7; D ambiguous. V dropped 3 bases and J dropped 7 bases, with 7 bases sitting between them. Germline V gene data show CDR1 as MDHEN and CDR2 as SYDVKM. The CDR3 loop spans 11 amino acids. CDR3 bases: TGTGCCAGCAGTTTTTCTGGAGAGCAGTACTTC. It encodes CASSFSGEQYF.

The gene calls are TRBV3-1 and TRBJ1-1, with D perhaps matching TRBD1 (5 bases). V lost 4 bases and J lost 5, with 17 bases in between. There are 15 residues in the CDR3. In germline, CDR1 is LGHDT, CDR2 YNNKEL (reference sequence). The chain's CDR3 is CASSRPGRGTTEAFF. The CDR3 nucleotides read TGTGCCAGCAGCCGCCCAGGGAGGGGCACGACTGAAGCTTTCTTT.

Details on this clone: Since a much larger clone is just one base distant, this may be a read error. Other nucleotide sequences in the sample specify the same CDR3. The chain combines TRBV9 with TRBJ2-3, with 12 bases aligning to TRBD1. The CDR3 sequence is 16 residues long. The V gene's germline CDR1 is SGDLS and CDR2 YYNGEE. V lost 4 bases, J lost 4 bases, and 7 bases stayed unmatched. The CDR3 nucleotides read TGTGCCAGCAGCCCTGGGACAGGGGGCAGGTCAGATACGCAGTATTTT. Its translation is CASSPGTGGRSDTQYF. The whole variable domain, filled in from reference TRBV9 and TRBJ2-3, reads DSGVTQTPKHLITATGQRVTLRCSPRSGDLSVYWYQQSLDQGLQFLIQYYNGEERAKGNILERFSAQQFPDLHSELNLSSLELGDSALYFCASSPGTGGRSDTQYFGPGTRLTVL.

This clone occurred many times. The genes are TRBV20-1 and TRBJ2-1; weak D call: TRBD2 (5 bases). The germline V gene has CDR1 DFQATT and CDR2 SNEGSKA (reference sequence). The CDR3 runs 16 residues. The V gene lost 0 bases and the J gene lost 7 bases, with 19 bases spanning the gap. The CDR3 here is CSARDFLRGVGNEQFF. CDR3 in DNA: TGCAGTGCTAGAGATTTTCTCCGGGGAGTGGGGAATGAGCAGTTCTTC.

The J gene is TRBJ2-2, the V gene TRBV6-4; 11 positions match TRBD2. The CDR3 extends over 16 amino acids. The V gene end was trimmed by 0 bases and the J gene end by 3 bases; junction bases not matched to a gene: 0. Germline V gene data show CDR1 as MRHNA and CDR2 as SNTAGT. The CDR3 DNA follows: TGTGCCAGCAGTGACTCACTAGCGGGAGACACCGGGGAGCTGTTTTTT. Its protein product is CASSDSLAGDTGELFF.

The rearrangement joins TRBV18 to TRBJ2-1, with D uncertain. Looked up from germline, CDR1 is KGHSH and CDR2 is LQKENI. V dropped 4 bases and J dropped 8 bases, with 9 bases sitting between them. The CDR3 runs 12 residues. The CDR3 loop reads CASSHTNDEQFF. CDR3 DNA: TGTGCCAGCTCACACACTAACGATGAGCAGTTCTTC.

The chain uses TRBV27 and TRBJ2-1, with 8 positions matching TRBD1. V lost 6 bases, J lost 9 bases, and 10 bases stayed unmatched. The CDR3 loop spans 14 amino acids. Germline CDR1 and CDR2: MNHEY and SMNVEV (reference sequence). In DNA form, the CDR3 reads TGTGCCAGCAGAATAGGACAGGGTAGGGGTGAGCAGTTCTTC. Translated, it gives CASRIGQGRGEQFF.

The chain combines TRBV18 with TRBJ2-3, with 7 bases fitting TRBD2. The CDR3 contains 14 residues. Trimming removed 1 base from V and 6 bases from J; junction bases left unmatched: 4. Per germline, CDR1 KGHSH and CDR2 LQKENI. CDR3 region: CASSPLTSDDTQYF. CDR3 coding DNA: TGTGCCAGCTCACCACTAACTAGCGACGATACGCAGTATTTT.